The next 19 T cell receptor beta chains were all read from a single sample in a study of cytomegalovirus exposure and HLA in healthy donors. In the PCR, 60 Vbeta and 13 Jbeta primers were used. TCRdb keeps only in-frame clones here, not all; method: immunoSEQ multiplex PCR. Here the sample spans around 170,000 clones, about 80% being singletons. Sequenced input: PBMCs. The source of these receptors is a woman in her forties or fifties in good health and CMV-seropositive.

The sample holds a few counts of this clone. The chain couples TRBV6-5 to TRBJ1-6; the D gene is possibly TRBD1 (6 bases). The CDR3 extends over 14 amino acids. Germline CDR1 MNHEY, CDR2 SVGAGI. The germline V and J ends were trimmed by 5 bases and 6 bases, with 11 bases remaining between them. The chain's CDR3 is CASSRTAPNSPLHF. The CDR3 DNA sequence: TGTGCCAGCAGTCGGACAGCACCTAATTCACCCCTCCACTTT.

The chain joins TRBV4-3 to TRBJ2-7, with 9 bases fitting TRBD1. J gave up 3 bases and V 0 bases, and 3 bases lay outside the gene matches. Germline values: CDR1 LGHNA, CDR2 YSLEER. This CDR3 has 15 residues. CDR3 nucleotides: TGCGCCAGCAGCCAAGACGGGACAGGGATCTACGAGCAGTACTTC. Translated, it gives CASSQDGTGIYEQYF.

The rearrangement links TRBV7-8 to TRBJ1-5; TRBD1 might be the D (5 bases). Per the germline V gene, CDR1 is SGHVS and CDR2 is FQNEAQ. V was cut by 6 bases and J by 11 bases, with 17 bases left in between. This CDR3 is 13 amino acids long. The CDR3 here is CASSSAPGVTQHF. CDR3 sequence (DNA): TGTGCCAGCAGTTCGGCCCCGGGGGTGACCCAGCATTTT.

In the case of this clone: Other DNA sequences in this sample translate to the same CDR3. The V and J genes are TRBV5-1 and TRBJ2-7; a weak D match, TRBD1 (5 bases). In germline, CDR1 is SGHRS, CDR2 YFSETQ. This CDR3 comprises 13 residues. With 2 bases removed from V and 3 bases from J, the gap between germline ends came to 9 bases. DNA for the CDR3: TGCGCCAGCAGCTTTACAGGTTACTACGAGCAGTACTTC. It translates to CASSFTGYYEQYF.

The CDR3 loop reads CASSWGGGYEQYF. CDR3 DNA sequence: TGTGCCAGCAGTTGGGGCGGCGGCTACGAGCAGTACTTC. The rearrangement links TRBV27 to TRBJ2-7, with D possibly being TRBD1 (5 bases). The V end lost 4 bases, the J end lost 3 bases, and 10 bases lay between the germline ends. The CDR3 spans 13 residues. Germline V lookup: CDR1 MNHEY, CDR2 SMNVEV (reference sequence).

This sequence joins TRBV5-1 and TRBJ2-2; 8 bases agree with TRBD1. CDR1 and CDR2 from the germline V gene are SGHRS and YFSETQ. The CDR3 is made up of 15 amino acids. Trimming at V came to 5 bases and at J to 1 base, leaving 4 bases not matched to a gene. DNA of the CDR3: TGCGCCAGCAGGGCCGGGACAGGGAACACCGGGGAGCTGTTTTTT. Its translation: CASRAGTGNTGELFF.

This clone appeared a few times. This chain links TRBV9 with TRBJ2-3, with D perhaps TRBD1 (6 bases). The CDR3 is 14 residues long. The germline V gene has CDR1 SGDLS and CDR2 YYNGEE. Trimming removed 1 base from V and 3 bases from J, with 9 bases in between. In nucleotides, the CDR3 is TGTGCCAGCAGCGTATTGGGACAAACAGATACGCAGTATTTT. It encodes CASSVLGQTDTQYF. The full variable domain, its missing parts supplied by reference TRBV9 and TRBJ2-3, is DSGVTQTPKHLITATGQRVTLRCSPRSGDLSVYWYQQSLDQGLQFLIQYYNGEERAKGNILERFSAQQFPDLHSELNLSSLELGDSALYFCASSVLGQTDTQYFGPGTRLTVL.

The rearrangement links TRBV6-5 to TRBJ1-2, with a tentative D call TRBD1 (5 bases). The germline CDR1 and CDR2 sequences are MNHEY and SVGAGI. V was pared by 5 bases and J by 4 bases, with 17 bases between. This CDR3 contains 15 residues. CDR3 coding DNA: TGTGCCAGCAGTAATTCCCAGGCGGGGGGCTATGGCTACACCTTC. Translated, it gives CASSNSQAGGYGYTF.

The V gene is TRBV4-1, the J gene TRBJ1-2; 8 bases line up with TRBD1. Trimming removed 0 bases from V and 6 bases from J; junction bases left unmatched: 9. The CDR3 is made up of 16 amino acids. Germline CDR1 and CDR2: MGHRA and YSYEKL. The CDR3 reads CASSQEQGGWRDGYTF. DNA for the CDR3: TGCGCCAGCAGCCAAGAACAGGGGGGATGGAGGGATGGCTACACCTTC.

The chain combines TRBV2 with TRBJ1-3; 8 nucleotides agree with TRBD1. Germline CDR1 reads SNHLY; CDR2 reads FYNNEI. Germline trimming cut 1 base from V and 4 bases from J; bases unmatched to any gene: 6. The CDR3 is made up of 16 amino acids. CDR3 in amino acids: CASSEGQGAVGNTIYF. The CDR3 region has the DNA TGTGCCAGCAGTGAAGGGCAGGGGGCTGTCGGAAACACCATATATTTT.

The chain is built from TRBV5-4 and TRBJ1-5; the D is unclear. V lost 1 base and J 3 bases, leaving 11 bases between the germline ends. The CDR3 consists of 15 residues. Germline CDR1 is SGHNT and CDR2 is YYREEE (reference sequence). This chain's CDR3 is CASSLRQTINQPQHF. CDR3 nucleotide sequence: TGTGCCAGCAGCTTGAGGCAGACAATCAATCAGCCCCAGCATTTT. The full variable domain, rest sourced from reference TRBV5-4 and TRBJ1-5, is ETGVTQSPTHLIKTRGQQVTLRCSSQSGHNTVSWYQQALGQGPQFIFQYYREEENGRGNFPPRFSGLQFPNYSSELNVNALELDDSALYLCASSLRQTINQPQHFGDGTRLSIL.

This chain joins TRBV28 and TRBJ2-7; the match to TRBD1 covers 9 bases. Trimming at V came to 6 bases and at J to 0 bases, leaving 3 bases not matched to a gene. The CDR3 covers 14 residues. The germline V gene encodes CDR1 MDHEN and CDR2 SYDVKM. CDR3 nucleotides: TGTGCCAGCAGAGGACAGGGGACCTCCTACGAGCAGTACTTC. Its translation is CASRGQGTSYEQYF. Full variable domain (outside the CDR3, taken from reference TRBV28 and TRBJ2-7): DVKVTQSSRYLVKRTGEKVFLECVQDMDHENMFWYRQDPGLGLRLIYFSYDVKMKEKGDIPEGYSVSREKKERFSLILESASTNQTSMYLCASRGQGTSYEQYFGPGTRLTVT.

The chain has TRBV7-8 and TRBJ1-2; unclear D gene. V lost 1 base to trimming and J lost 4 bases, with 13 bases between them. Germline V gene data show CDR1 as SGHVS and CDR2 as FQNEAQ. This CDR3 comprises 15 residues. For the CDR3, the DNA is TGTGCCAGCAGCTTAGGTTCCAGGCACTCCTATGGCTACACCTTC. Encoded protein: CASSLGSRHSYGYTF.

This clone has just a few counts. The rearrangement links TRBV5-4 to TRBJ2-2, with 7 bases lining up with TRBD1. J lost 4 bases, V lost 3 bases, and 9 bases had no gene match. In germline, CDR1 is SGHNT, CDR2 YYREEE (reference sequence). The CDR3 is made up of 16 amino acids. For the CDR3, the DNA is TGTGCCAGCAGCTCCTGGACAGGAACTATCACCGGGGAGCTGTTTTTT. This encodes CASSSWTGTITGELFF.

The chain links TRBV2 to TRBJ1-6, with D tentatively TRBD1 (6 bases). This CDR3 has 15 residues. V lost 4 bases and J lost 6, with 13 bases in between. Germline V gene sequence: CDR1 SNHLY, CDR2 FYNNEI. CDR3 DNA: TGTGCCAGCAGTGGTACAGGGTTGGCTAATTCACCCCTCCACTTT. Translated, it gives CASSGTGLANSPLHF.

The chain uses TRBV6-5 and TRBJ2-1; 9 bases map to TRBD1. V dropped 4 bases and J dropped 3; count of bases not matched to a gene: 7. The CDR3 totals 16 residues. Per germline, CDR1 MNHEY and CDR2 SVGAGI. This chain's CDR3 is CASSLTGTGIYNEQFF. The CDR3 DNA sequence: TGTGCCAGCAGTTTGACCGGGACAGGGATCTACAATGAGCAGTTCTTC.

The chain joins TRBV30 to TRBJ2-5; 8 nucleotides line up with TRBD2. Per germline, CDR1 GTSNPN and CDR2 SVGIG (reference sequence). Germline trimming cut 0 bases from V and 5 bases from J; bases unmatched to any gene: 8. This CDR3 has 15 residues. The CDR3 protein is CAWSVHAGGGETQYF. CDR3 sequence (DNA): TGTGCCTGGAGTGTACATGCGGGGGGCGGTGAGACCCAGTACTTC.

This clone appeared a few times. The gene calls are TRBV29-1 and TRBJ1-2; TRBD1 is a possible D gene (5 bases). Germline V gene sequence: CDR1 SQVTM, CDR2 ANQGSEA. This CDR3 contains 11 residues. The V end was cut by 4 bases, the J end by 3 bases, with 6 bases between. CDR3 bases: TGCAGCGTTGCGGGGGACTATGGCTACACCTTC. The encoded protein is CSVAGDYGYTF.

This chain joins TRBV18 and TRBJ1-5; D gene ambiguous. Germline V gene data show CDR1 as KGHSH and CDR2 as LQKENI. This CDR3 has 13 amino acids. Trimming took off 2 bases at V and 7 bases at J, with 9 bases between the two ends. The chain's CDR3 is CASSPALAQPQHF. The CDR3 region has the DNA TGTGCCAGCTCACCAGCTTTAGCGCAGCCCCAGCATTTT.